The following is a TCR beta chain sequence with its context. The antigen it recognizes is unknown. There are no base qualities to consult, and no much larger clone falls within one base. The data originate from a study of blood T cell repertoires in COVID-19 (dated by TCRdb to 2019 to 2021). About the investigation overall: Collaborator samples came from the United States, Italy and Spain and covered acute and convalescent phases of COVID-19. The prospective study material was composed of cDNA or gDNA derived from T cells, B-cell-depleted T cells, or PBMCs. Subjects who had been exposed to COVID-19, were actively infected with it, or had recovered from it provided the deeply sampled blood TCRbeta repertoires that made up the dataset. The repertoires were released in a freely available public database intended as a resource for research on the immune response to SARS-CoV-2. The samples were drawn from the first 160 participants of the ongoing ImmuneRACE study and from some 1,300 subjects provided by 6 global collaborators. A de-identified subject ID, COVID-19 status, age in years and sex were almost always included in the sample metadata. Where available, HLA class I and class II types were taken from metadata supplied by the sample provider and were not determined by assay-based typing. On the study overall, not on this receptor specifically: Clinical and demographic metadata were provided uncurated, with the amount varying by source and participant.

TCRbeta CDR3 regions were amplified from genomic DNA using the immunoSEQ Assay, a bias-controlled multiplex PCR. In the authors' own workflow: Nucleated cell counts per sample were estimated from amplification of reference gene primers within the assay. To quantify the absolute abundance of each unique TCRbeta CDR3 rearrangement, sequence reads were collapsed and filtered. For each sample, productive Simpson clonality was calculated by taking the square root of Simpson's diversity index across productive rearrangements. The immuneACCESS repertoire file appears here via TCRdb, limited to in-frame rearrangements. These files lack a portion of the clones; in checked studies, under half of the deficit traces to unresolved V genes, and the cause of the others is not known. V and J calls and clone size follow that table, whereas D and trimming were derived from the DNA. The sample table shows around 100,000 clones, and 80% to 85% are seen once. Clones ranked in the top ten supply roughly 0.83% of the sample.

V is clipped by 3 bases and J by 5 bases, and the sequence between their germline boundaries is 6 bases long. Reading from cysteine to phenylalanine, the CDR3 counts 12 amino acids. The only DNA kept is the CDR3, 36 bases in frame from the first base. The germline V gene provides CDR1 SGHDN and CDR2 FVKESK. The collaborating institutions used their own protocols to collect whole blood in K2EDTA tubes. For TCRbeta analysis, collaborator samples were shipped as frozen whole blood, as isolated PBMCs, or as DNA extracted from either sample type. Sequencing was done on a sample of peripheral blood. This receptor was obtained from a woman in her 70s with acute or convalescent COVID-19. The rearrangement joined TRBV14 to TRBJ2-3; confidence is insufficient to name the D gene. At the DNA level, the sequence is TGTGCCAGCAGCCATCACAGAGATACGCAGTATTTT. It encodes CASSHHRDTQYF. Full variable domain (CDR3 extended with the reference TRBV14 and TRBJ2-3 proteins): EAGVTQFPSHSVIEKGQTVTLRCDPISGHDNLYWYRRVMGKEIKFLLHFVKESKQDESGMPNNRFLAERTGGTYSTLKVQPAELEDSGVYFCASSHHRDTQYFGPGTRLTVL.